Sequencing of this TCR beta chain was carried out in a study of blood T cell repertoires in COVID-19. Study summary: Researchers got acute and convalescent COVID-19 samples from the United States, Italy and Spain.

Produced via immunoSEQ multiplex PCR; TCRdb's table is partial and in-frame only. The data contain tens of thousands of clones, 70% to 90% of them seen just once; the ten biggest clones take up approximately 20%. Germline CDR1 and CDR2: LNHDA and SQIVND (reference sequence). Trimming removed 5 bases from V and 7 bases from J; junction bases left unmatched: 6. This CDR3 comprises 14 residues. The receptor was derived from a human donor in a cohort sampled during active COVID-19. Sequencing used peripheral blood. The chain employs TRBV19 and TRBJ1-5, with TRBD1 identical over 9 bases. This CDR3 is CASSQGQGVQPQHF. In DNA, the CDR3 is TGTGCCAGTAGTCAGGGACAGGGCGTCCAGCCCCAGCATTTT.